This TCR beta chain is from a study of cytomegalovirus exposure and HLA in healthy donors. The CDR3 spans 14 residues. Germline CDR1 SGHRS, CDR2 YFSETQ. With 3 bases clipped from V and 7 bases from J, the junction kept 6 bases outside the gene matches. The study ran its PCR with 60 Vbeta and 13 Jbeta primers. Profiled with immunoSEQ multiplex PCR; TCRdb holds only in-frame clones, not every one. The data hold 240,000 or so clones, with about 86% observed a single time. The V call is TRBV5-1, the J call TRBJ1-5; 8 bases align to TRBD1. Sample: PBMCs. This TCR was recovered from a woman aged 60-75 years in good health and CMV-seropositive. The CDR3 loop reads CASSSTGGGQPQHF. CDR3 bases: TGCGCCAGCAGCTCTACAGGGGGAGGACAGCCCCAGCATTTT.